This T cell receptor (beta chain) was sequenced for a study of molecular identifiers for immune sequencing clone quantification. Study as a whole: The replicates split RNA from roughly 20,000 or 100,000 naive CD8 cells five ways and sequenced four. Study-level points and caveats: Underestimated sizes of highly expanded clones could result from identical TCR molecules that share a barcode.

TCRdb reprocessed the PCR reads with MiXCR, giving one entry per CDR3 protein. The sample lists about 640,000 distinct CDR3 sequences; nearly 20% were seen once. Note on this clonotype: No antigen is known for it.

V shed 0 bases, J shed 6 bases, and the junction held 18 bases outside the gene matches. CDR1 is LGHNA, CDR2 YSLEER, per germline. The length of the CDR3 is 20 residues. This chain joins TRBV4-3 and TRBJ2-2; 8 bases match TRBD1. Material: naive CD8+ T cells from blood, with Jurkat cell RNA spiked in. Described subset: FACS-sorted CD8+CD4-CCR7+CD45RA+ naive T cells. The clonotype originates from a human donor in good health. Some libraries in this study had Jurkat cell RNA spiked in. In DNA form, the CDR3 reads TGCGCCAGCAGCCAAGAGGACGGGACAGGACTACTTCGTGGCGCCGGGGAGCTGTTTTTT. It encodes CASSQEDGTGLLRGAGELFF.